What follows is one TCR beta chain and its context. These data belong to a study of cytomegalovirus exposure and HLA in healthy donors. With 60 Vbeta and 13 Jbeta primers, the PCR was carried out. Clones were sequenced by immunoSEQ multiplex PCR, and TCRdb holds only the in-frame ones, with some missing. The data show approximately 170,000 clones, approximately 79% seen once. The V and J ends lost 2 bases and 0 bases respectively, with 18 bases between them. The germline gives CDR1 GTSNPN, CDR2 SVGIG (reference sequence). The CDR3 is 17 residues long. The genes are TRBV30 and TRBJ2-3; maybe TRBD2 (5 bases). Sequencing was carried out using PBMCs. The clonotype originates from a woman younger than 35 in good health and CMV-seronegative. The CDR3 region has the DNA TGTGCCTGGAGTCCCCCGGGGAGTAGCGCTAGCACAGATACGCAGTATTTT. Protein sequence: CAWSPPGSSASTDTQYF.